Listed here are 24 T cell receptor beta chains from one sample, sequenced in a study of blood T cells in healthy people across ages. With a J-beta primer mix and a sample-barcoded 5' primer, a second PCR ran 7 to 11 cycles. TCRdb processed the 5' RACE reads anew with MiXCR; each CDR3 protein has one entry. The table shows around 1.5 million distinct CDR3 sequences, with roughly 45% occurring only once. Sequencing input: blood. Receptor source: a woman in her late teens or twenties in good health.

In regard to this clonotype: A much larger clone lies a single base off, so this may be a read error. This chain joins TRBV4-1 and TRBJ1-6; no reliable D call. CDR1 and CDR2 from the germline V gene are MGHRA and YSYEKL. The CDR3 is made up of 16 amino acids. The CDR3 loop is CAGSPTASSYNSPLHF. The CDR3 DNA is TGCGCCGGCAGTCCTACGGCGAGCTCCTATAATTCACCCCTCCACTTT.

This rearrangement joins TRBV2 to TRBJ2-3; no firm D call. This CDR3 comprises 13 residues. The germline V gene encodes CDR1 SNHLY and CDR2 FYNNEI. Trimming took 2 bases from V and 4 from J, leaving 7 bases between them. CDR3 DNA sequence: TGTGCCAGCAGTGAAATCCGGGCAGATACGCAGTATTTT. It specifies CASSEIRADTQYF.

V gene TRBV10-3 combines with J gene TRBJ2-3, with D possibly called TRBD1 or TRBD2 (5 bases each). CDR1 and CDR2 from the germline V gene are ENHRY and SYGVKD. The ends were cut back, 7 bases at V and 6 bases at J, with 14 bases in the middle. The CDR3 extends over 13 amino acids. The CDR3 loop is CAITWDPGDTQYF. CDR3 DNA: TGTGCCATCACATGGGACCCCGGGGATACGCAGTATTTT.

The genes are TRBV6-1 and TRBJ1-2; 10 bases match TRBD1. The CDR3 sequence is 15 residues long. Germline V gene sequence: CDR1 MNHNS, CDR2 SASEGT. V lost 7 bases to trimming and J lost 5 bases; unmatched junction nucleotides: 10. CDR3 amino acids: CASTVRGTGAYGYTF. DNA for the CDR3: TGTGCCAGCACAGTTAGGGGGACAGGGGCATATGGCTACACCTTC.

This chain links TRBV9 with TRBJ2-1, with a possible D match to TRBD1 (6 bases). From germline, CDR1 is SGDLS and CDR2 YYNGEE. This CDR3 contains 12 residues. V was pared by 4 bases and J by 9 bases, with 11 bases between. In nucleotides, the CDR3 is TGTGCCAGCAGCCAGGGGATCGTTGAGCAGTTCTTC. Its translation is CASSQGIVEQFF.

The chain carries TRBV10-1 and TRBJ2-3, with TRBD2 matching 10 bases. J was trimmed by 4 bases and V by 6 bases; bases with no gene match: 10. CDR3 size: 16 residues. Germline CDR1 reads WNHNN; CDR2 reads SYGVQD (reference sequence). For the CDR3, the DNA is TGCGCCAGCAGCCCAAGCGGGAGGGCCCTCCCAGATACGCAGTATTTT. This translates into CASSPSGRALPDTQYF.

The V and J genes are TRBV9 and TRBJ2-3; 11 bases match TRBD2. Germline loops: CDR1 SGDLS, CDR2 YYNGEE. V shed 4 bases, J shed 1 base, and the junction held 11 bases outside the gene matches. CDR3 length equals 18 residues. Here the CDR3 DNA reads TGTGCCAGCAGCTCACGGGGTAGCGGGGGGGCGGGCACAGATACGCAGTATTTT. It translates to CASSSRGSGGAGTDTQYF.

V gene TRBV3-1 combines with J gene TRBJ2-7; D is unresolved. With 1 base removed from V and 3 bases from J, the gap between germline ends came to 19 bases. Germline V gives CDR1 LGHDT, CDR2 YNNKEL (reference sequence). This CDR3 is 17 amino acids long. The CDR3 DNA reads as TGTGCCAGCAGCCAAGCCCCACTTGGTGAAGGCCACTACGAGCAGTACTTC. Its protein is CASSQAPLGEGHYEQYF.

This clonotype has more than one count but fewer than ten. This chain connects TRBV7-2 to TRBJ2-3, with D perhaps TRBD1 (5 bases). The V end lost 5 bases, the J end lost 1 base, and 16 bases lay between the germline ends. The CDR3 runs 16 residues. Germline CDR1 reads SGHTA; CDR2 reads FQGNSA. CDR3 nucleotides: TGTGCCAGCAGCGACTCCCTAGGGGCGGGCACAGATACGCAGTATTTT. It encodes CASSDSLGAGTDTQYF.

This clonotype appeared a single time. J is TRBJ2-3 and V is TRBV7-3, with 8 bases lining up with TRBD2. The junction had 8 bases not matched to a gene; V was cut back by 4 bases and J by 5 bases. This CDR3 is built from 15 residues. Germline V lookup: CDR1 SGHTA, CDR2 FQGTGA. The DNA for the CDR3 is TGTGCCAGCAGCTCTCACGGGGGGGTTGGAGATACGCAGTATTTT. This codes for CASSSHGGVGDTQYF.

V and J are TRBV4-1 and TRBJ1-2; 7 nucleotides align to TRBD1. CDR1 MGHRA and CDR2 YSYEKL come from the germline V gene. This CDR3 comprises 14 residues. Trimming at V came to 6 bases and at J to 5 bases, leaving 9 bases not matched to a gene. The CDR3 sequence: CASSFTGTDYGYTF. The CDR3 DNA reads TGCGCCAGCAGTTTCACCGGGACAGATTATGGCTACACCTTC.

The chain carries TRBV12-3 or TRBV12-4 and TRBJ2-1; 7 positions agree with TRBD1. The CDR3 covers 15 residues. V was pared by 5 bases and J by 5 bases, with 9 bases of the junction left unmatched. The chain's CDR3 is CASSIPGQRDNEQFF. The DNA for the CDR3 is TGTGCCAGCAGTATACCGGGACAGAGGGACAATGAGCAGTTCTTC.

This clonotype was observed at least ten times. The rearrangement links TRBV7-2 to TRBJ1-1; D not resolved. CDR1 is SGHTA and CDR2 is FQGNSA in the germline V gene. The CDR3 runs to 14 residues. V shed 3 bases and J shed 1 base, with 9 bases lying between them. CDR3 nucleotides: TGTGCCAGCAGCTTTAGCCGGGGGAACACTGAAGCTTTCTTT. This encodes CASSFSRGNTEAFF.

This clonotype was recorded many times. The chain recombines TRBV20-1 with TRBJ1-2, with D possibly matching TRBD1 (5 bases). This CDR3 is built from 14 residues. Trimming took 2 bases from V and 6 from J, leaving 16 bases between them. Germline V gives CDR1 DFQATT, CDR2 SNEGSKA (reference sequence). The CDR3 region is CSARSGGRGDGYTF. CDR3 sequence (DNA): TGCAGTGCTAGATCTGGGGGGAGGGGAGATGGCTACACCTTC.

The V gene is TRBV5-4, the J gene TRBJ2-3; D gene unclear. The ends were cut back, 4 bases at V and 5 bases at J, with 17 bases in the middle. CDR1 is SGHNT, CDR2 YYREEE, per germline (reference sequence). The CDR3 loop spans 15 amino acids. The CDR3 spells CASSPREGWIDTQYF. The CDR3 DNA follows: TGTGCCAGCAGCCCCCGCGAAGGGTGGATAGATACGCAGTATTTT. Full variable domain (remainder filled in from reference TRBV5-4 and TRBJ2-3): ETGVTQSPTHLIKTRGQQVTLRCSSQSGHNTVSWYQQALGQGPQFIFQYYREEENGRGNFPPRFSGLQFPNYSSELNVNALELDDSALYLCASSPREGWIDTQYFGPGTRLTVL.

The chain uses TRBV11-2 and TRBJ2-7; the match to TRBD2 covers 8 bases. J lost 7 bases, V lost 1 base, and 9 bases had no gene match. The CDR3 loop spans 15 amino acids. Germline assignment: CDR1 SGHAT and CDR2 FQNNGV. CDR3 residues: CASSLGTSRTNEQYF. CDR3 bases: TGTGCCAGCAGCTTAGGGACTAGCCGGACCAATGAGCAGTACTTC.

There are a few counts of this clonotype. CDR3 loop: CASSQAFGQFF. As DNA, the CDR3 is TGTGCCAGCAGTCAAGCATTCGGGCAGTTCTTC. The chain uses TRBV12-3 or TRBV12-4 and TRBJ2-1; D remains ambiguous. The V gene lost 5 bases and the J gene lost 12 bases, with 11 bases spanning the gap. This CDR3 comprises 11 residues.

V and J are TRBV7-2 and TRBJ2-6; D perhaps matches TRBD1 (5 bases). Germline lookup yields CDR1 SGHTA and CDR2 FQGNSA. This CDR3 has 15 residues. Trimming cost V 5 bases and J 2 bases, with 10 bases left between them. DNA of the CDR3: TGTGCCAGCAGCACCCCCAGGGCTGGGGCCAACGTCCTGACTTTC. Protein product: CASSTPRAGANVLTF.

The chain has TRBV5-4 and TRBJ1-2, with D hard to call. Germline CDR1 SGHNT, CDR2 YYREEE (reference sequence). The CDR3 length is 15 residues. The V gene lost 1 base and the J gene lost 2 bases, with 12 bases spanning the gap. The CDR3 sequence: CASSLQISGNYGYTF. CDR3 in DNA: TGTGCCAGCAGCTTGCAGATATCGGGGAACTATGGCTACACCTTC.

J is TRBJ1-4 and V is TRBV7-8, with 8 bases matching TRBD1. After removal of 5 bases from V and 4 bases from J, the junction contained 9 bases not matched to a gene. The germline gives CDR1 SGHVS, CDR2 FQNEAQ. CDR3 size: 16 residues. The CDR3 nucleotides read TGTGCCAGCAGCCCGAGGACAGGGCTGGGTAATGAAAAACTGTTTTTT. Its translation is CASSPRTGLGNEKLFF.

The count of this clonotype is one. The chain couples TRBV4-1 to TRBJ2-1; D is perhaps TRBD1 (5 bases). The CDR3 has 15 amino acids. The germline CDR1 and CDR2 sequences are MGHRA and YSYEKL. V was cut by 3 bases and J by 7 bases, with 16 bases left in between. The CDR3 sequence is CASSHLVGQVNEQFF. DNA for the CDR3: TGCGCCAGCAGCCACCTGGTGGGGCAGGTGAATGAGCAGTTCTTC.

This clonotype was counted only a few times. The chain has TRBV2 and TRBJ2-3; TRBD2 matches at 9 bases. The CDR3 runs 14 residues. Germline lookup yields CDR1 SNHLY and CDR2 FYNNEI. The trim removed 10 bases at V and 2 bases at J, leaving 7 bases unmatched. CDR3 nucleotides: TGTGCCACCCGAGCGGGGGGCGCCACAGATACGCAGTATTTT. Translation: CATRAGGATDTQYF. The entire variable domain, with the rest obtained from reference TRBV2 and TRBJ2-3, is as follows: EPEVTQTPSHQVTQMGQEVILRCVPISNHLYFYWYRQILGQKVEFLVSFYNNEISEKSEIFDDQFSVERPDGSNFTLKIRSTKLEDSAMYFCATRAGGATDTQYFGPGTRLTVL.

J is TRBJ2-1 and V is TRBV12-5; the match to TRBD1 covers 8 bases. J was trimmed by 5 bases and V by 1 base; bases with no gene match: 7. CDR3 length: 16 amino acids. Germline CDR1 LGHNT, CDR2 FRNRAP. In nucleotides, the CDR3 is TGTGCTAGTGGTTTGGGCGGTCAGGGGGCAGACAATGAGCAGTTCTTC. Protein product: CASGLGGQGADNEQFF.

The rearrangement joins TRBV29-1 to TRBJ1-1, with 8 bases matching TRBD1. Germline trimming cut 4 bases from V and 7 bases from J; bases unmatched to any gene: 20. The CDR3 has 17 amino acids. CDR1 is SQVTM, CDR2 ANQGSEA, per germline. The CDR3 reads CSVVDSSGGDPDGEAFF. In DNA form, the CDR3 reads TGCAGCGTTGTGGACTCCTCAGGGGGCGACCCCGACGGTGAAGCTTTCTTT.